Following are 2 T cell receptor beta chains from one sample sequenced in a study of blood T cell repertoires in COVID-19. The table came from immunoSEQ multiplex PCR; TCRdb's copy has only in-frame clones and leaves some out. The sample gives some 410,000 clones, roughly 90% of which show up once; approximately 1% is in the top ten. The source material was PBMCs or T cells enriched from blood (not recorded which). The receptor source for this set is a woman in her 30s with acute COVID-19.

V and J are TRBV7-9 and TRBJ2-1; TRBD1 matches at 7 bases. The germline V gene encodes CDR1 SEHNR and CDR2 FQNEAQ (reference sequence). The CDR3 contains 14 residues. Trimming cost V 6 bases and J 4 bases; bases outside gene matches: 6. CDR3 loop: CASRLMGQYNEQFF. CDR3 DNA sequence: TGTGCCAGCAGACTGATGGGACAGTACAATGAGCAGTTCTTC.

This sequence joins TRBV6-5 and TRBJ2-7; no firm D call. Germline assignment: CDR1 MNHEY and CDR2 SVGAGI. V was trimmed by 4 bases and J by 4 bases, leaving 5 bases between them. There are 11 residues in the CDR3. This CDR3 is CASSSRYEQYF. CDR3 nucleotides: TGTGCCAGCAGTTCGCGGTACGAGCAGTACTTC.